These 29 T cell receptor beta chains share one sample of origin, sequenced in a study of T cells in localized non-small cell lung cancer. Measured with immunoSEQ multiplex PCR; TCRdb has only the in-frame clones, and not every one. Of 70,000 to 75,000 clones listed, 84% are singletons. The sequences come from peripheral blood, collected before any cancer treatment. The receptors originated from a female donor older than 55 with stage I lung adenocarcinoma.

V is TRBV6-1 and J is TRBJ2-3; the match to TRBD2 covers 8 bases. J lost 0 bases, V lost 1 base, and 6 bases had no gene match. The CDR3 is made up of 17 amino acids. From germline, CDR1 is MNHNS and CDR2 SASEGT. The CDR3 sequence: CASSEVGGGLSTDTQYF. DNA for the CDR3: TGTGCCAGCAGTGAAGTCGGGGGGGGGCTCAGCACAGATACGCAGTATTTT.

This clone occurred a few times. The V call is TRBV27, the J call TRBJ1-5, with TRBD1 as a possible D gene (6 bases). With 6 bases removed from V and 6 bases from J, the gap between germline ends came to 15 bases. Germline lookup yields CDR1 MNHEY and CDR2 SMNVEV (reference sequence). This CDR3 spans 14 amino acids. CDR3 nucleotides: TGTGCCAGCAGAAAGGGGGGCTACGGTCAGCCCCAGCATTTT. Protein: CASRKGGYGQPQHF.

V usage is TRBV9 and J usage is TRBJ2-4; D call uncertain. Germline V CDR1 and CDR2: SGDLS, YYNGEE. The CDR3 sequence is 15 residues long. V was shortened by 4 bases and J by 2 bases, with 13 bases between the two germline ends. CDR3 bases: TGTGCCAGCAGCCCTTACCCAACCCCCAAAAACATTCAGTACTTC. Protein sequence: CASSPYPTPKNIQYF.

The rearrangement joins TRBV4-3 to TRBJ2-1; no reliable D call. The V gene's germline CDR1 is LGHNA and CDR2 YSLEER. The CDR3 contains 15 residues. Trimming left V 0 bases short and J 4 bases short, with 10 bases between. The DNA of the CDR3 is TGCGCCAGCAGCCAAGATTATCGTCAATACAATGAGCAGTTCTTC. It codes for CASSQDYRQYNEQFF.

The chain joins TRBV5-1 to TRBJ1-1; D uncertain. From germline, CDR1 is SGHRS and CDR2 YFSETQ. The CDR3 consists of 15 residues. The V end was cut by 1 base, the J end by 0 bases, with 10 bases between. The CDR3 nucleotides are TGCGCCAGCAGCTTGTTCGGGGATATGAACACTGAAGCTTTCTTT. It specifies CASSLFGDMNTEAFF.

DNA for the CDR3: TGTGCCAGCAGTCCGGGACAGGGGGGGGGTTCACCCCTCCACTTT. Protein: CASSPGQGGGSPLHF. The chain is built from TRBV27 and TRBJ1-6; 11 bases align to TRBD1. Per the germline V gene, CDR1 is MNHEY and CDR2 is SMNVEV (reference sequence). Trimming took 5 bases from V and 9 from J; bases not matched to a gene: 6. The CDR3 has 15 amino acids.

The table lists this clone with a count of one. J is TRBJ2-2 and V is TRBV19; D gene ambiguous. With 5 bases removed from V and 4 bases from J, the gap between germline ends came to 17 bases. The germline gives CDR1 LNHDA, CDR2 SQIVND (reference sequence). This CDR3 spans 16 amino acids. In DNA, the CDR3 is TGTGCCAGTAGTCCAAGACGGCCGCCGGCCACCGGGGAGCTGTTTTTT. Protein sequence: CASSPRRPPATGELFF.

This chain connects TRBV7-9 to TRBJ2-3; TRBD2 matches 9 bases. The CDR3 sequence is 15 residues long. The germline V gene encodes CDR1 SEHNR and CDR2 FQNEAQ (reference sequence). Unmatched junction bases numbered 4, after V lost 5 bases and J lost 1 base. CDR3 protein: CASSLPSGGTDTQYF. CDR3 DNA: TGTGCCAGCAGCCTACCTAGCGGGGGCACAGATACGCAGTATTTT.

The CDR3 sequence is CASSPQDRTNYGYTF. The CDR3 nucleotides are TGTGCCAGCAGCCCACAGGACAGAACAAACTATGGCTACACCTTC. This sequence joins TRBV7-6 and TRBJ1-2; perhaps TRBD1 as D (6 bases). Germline V gene lookup returns CDR1 SGHVS and CDR2 FNYEAQ. There are 15 residues in the CDR3. V lost 5 bases to trimming and J lost 2 bases, with 15 bases between them. Combining the CDR3 with reference TRBV7-6 and TRBJ1-2 gives the whole variable domain GAGVSQSPRYKVTKRGQDVALRCDPISGHVSLYWYRQALGQGPEFLTYFNYEAQQDKSGLPNDRFSAERPEGSISTLTIQRTEQRDSAMYRCASSPQDRTNYGYTFGSGTRLTVV.

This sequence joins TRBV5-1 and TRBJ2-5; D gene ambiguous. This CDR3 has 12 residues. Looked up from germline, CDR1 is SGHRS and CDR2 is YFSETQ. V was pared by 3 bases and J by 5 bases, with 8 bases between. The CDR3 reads CASSSFGETQYF. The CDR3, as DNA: TGCGCCAGCAGCTCCTTTGGGGAGACCCAGTACTTC.

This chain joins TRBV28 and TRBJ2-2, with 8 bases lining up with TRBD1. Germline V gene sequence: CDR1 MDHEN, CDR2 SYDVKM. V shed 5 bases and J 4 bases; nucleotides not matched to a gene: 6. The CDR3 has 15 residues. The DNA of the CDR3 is TGTGCCAGCAGTCTGACAGGGGCTATCACCGGGGAGCTGTTTTTT. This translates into CASSLTGAITGELFF.

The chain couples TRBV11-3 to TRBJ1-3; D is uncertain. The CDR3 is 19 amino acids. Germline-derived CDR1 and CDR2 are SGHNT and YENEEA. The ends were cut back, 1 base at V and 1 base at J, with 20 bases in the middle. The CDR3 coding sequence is TGTGCCAGCAGCTTAGTAGCTTTGGCAACGAGTCCTTCTGGAAACACCATATATTTT. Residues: CASSLVALATSPSGNTIYF.

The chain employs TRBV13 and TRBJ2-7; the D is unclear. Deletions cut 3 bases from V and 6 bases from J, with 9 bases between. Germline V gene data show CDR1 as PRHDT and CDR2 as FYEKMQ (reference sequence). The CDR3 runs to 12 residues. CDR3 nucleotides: TGTGCCAGCAGCTTGGGTAACCGCGAGCAGTACTTC. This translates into CASSLGNREQYF. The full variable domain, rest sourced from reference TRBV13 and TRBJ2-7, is AAGVIQSPRHLIKEKRETATLKCYPIPRHDTVYWYQQGPGQDPQFLISFYEKMQSDKGSIPDRFSAQQFSDYHSELNMSSLELGDSALYFCASSLGNREQYFGPGTRLTVT.

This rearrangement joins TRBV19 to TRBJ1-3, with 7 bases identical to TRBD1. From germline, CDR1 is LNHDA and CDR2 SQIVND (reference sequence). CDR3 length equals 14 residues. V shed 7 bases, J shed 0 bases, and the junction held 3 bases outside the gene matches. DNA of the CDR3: TGTGCCAGTAACCGACAGGGCTCTGGAAACACCATATATTTT. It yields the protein CASNRQGSGNTIYF. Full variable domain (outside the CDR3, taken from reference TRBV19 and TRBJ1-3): DGGITQSPKYLFRKEGQNVTLSCEQNLNHDAMYWYRQDPGQGLRLIYYSQIVNDFQKGDIAEGYSVSREKKESFPLTVTSAQKNPTAFYLCASNRQGSGNTIYFGEGSWLTVV.

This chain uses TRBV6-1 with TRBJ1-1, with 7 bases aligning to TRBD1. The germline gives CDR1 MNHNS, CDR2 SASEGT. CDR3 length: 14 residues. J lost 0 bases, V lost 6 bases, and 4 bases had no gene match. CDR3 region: CASSLGGLNTEAFF. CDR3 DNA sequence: TGTGCCAGCAGCCTAGGGGGCCTGAACACTGAAGCTTTCTTT.

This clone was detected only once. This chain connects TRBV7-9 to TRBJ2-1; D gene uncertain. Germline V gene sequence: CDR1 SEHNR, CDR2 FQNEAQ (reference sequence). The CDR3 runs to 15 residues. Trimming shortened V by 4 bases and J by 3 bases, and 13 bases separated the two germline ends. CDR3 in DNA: TGTGCCAGCAGCTCGTCCGGCTACGGCTACAATGAGCAGTTCTTC. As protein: CASSSSGYGYNEQFF.

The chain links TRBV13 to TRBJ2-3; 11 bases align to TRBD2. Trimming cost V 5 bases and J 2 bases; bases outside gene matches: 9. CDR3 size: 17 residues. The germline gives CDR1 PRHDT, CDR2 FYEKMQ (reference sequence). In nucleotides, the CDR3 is TGTGCCAGCAGCAAACCGACTAGCGGGGAGATCACAGATACGCAGTATTTT. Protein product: CASSKPTSGEITDTQYF.

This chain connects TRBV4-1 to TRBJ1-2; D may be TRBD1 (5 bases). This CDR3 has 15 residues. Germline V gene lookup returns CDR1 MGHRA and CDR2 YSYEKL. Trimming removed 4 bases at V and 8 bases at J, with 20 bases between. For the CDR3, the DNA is TGCGCCAGCAGCCGCCCCCAAGGGCGAGGGGACGGCTACACCTTC. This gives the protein CASSRPQGRGDGYTF.

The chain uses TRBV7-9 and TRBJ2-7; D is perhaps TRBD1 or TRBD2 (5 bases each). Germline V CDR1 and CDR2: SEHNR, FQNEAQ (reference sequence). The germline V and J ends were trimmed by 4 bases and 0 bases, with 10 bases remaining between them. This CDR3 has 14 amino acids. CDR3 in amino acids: CASSSRDGSYEQYF. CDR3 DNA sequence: TGTGCCAGCAGCTCCCGGGACGGCTCCTACGAGCAGTACTTC. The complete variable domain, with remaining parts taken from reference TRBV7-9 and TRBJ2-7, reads DTGVSQNPRHKITKRGQNVTFRCDPISEHNRLYWYRQTLGQGPEFLTYFQNEAQLEKSRLLSDRFSAERPKGSFSTLEIQRTEQGDSAMYLCASSSRDGSYEQYFGPGTRLTVT.

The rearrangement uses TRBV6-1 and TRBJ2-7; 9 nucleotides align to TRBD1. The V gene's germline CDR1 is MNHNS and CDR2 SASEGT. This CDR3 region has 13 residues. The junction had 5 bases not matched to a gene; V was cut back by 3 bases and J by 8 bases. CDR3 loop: CASSEGTGRKQYF. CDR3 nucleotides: TGTGCCAGCAGTGAGGGGACAGGGAGGAAGCAGTACTTC.

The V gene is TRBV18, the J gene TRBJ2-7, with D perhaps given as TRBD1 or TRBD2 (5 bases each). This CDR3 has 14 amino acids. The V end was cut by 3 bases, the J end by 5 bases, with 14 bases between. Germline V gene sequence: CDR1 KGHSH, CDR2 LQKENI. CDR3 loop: CASSPSSGRHEQYF. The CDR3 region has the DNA TGTGCCAGCTCACCCTCCTCAGGGAGACACGAGCAGTACTTC.

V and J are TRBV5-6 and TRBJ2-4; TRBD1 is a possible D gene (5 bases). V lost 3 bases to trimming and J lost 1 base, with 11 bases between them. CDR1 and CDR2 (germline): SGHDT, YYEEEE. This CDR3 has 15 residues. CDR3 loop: CASSSTQGAKNIQYF. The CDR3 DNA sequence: TGTGCCAGCAGCTCGACCCAGGGCGCCAAAAACATTCAGTACTTC.

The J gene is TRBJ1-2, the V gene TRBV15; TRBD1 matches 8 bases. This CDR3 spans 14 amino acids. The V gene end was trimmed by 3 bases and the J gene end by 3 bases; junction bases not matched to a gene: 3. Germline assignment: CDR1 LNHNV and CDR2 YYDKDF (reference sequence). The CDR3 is CATSRDREDYGYTF. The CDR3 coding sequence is TGTGCCACCAGCAGGGACAGGGAGGACTATGGCTACACCTTC.

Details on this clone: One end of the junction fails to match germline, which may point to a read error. CDR3 sequence (DNA): TGCGCCAGCAGCTTTGACATCTTGAACCCTGAAGCTTTCTTT. Encoded protein: CASSFDILNPEAFF. The rearrangement uses TRBV5-1 and TRBJ1-1; D unresolved. The germline CDR1 and CDR2 sequences are SGHRS and YFSETQ. The CDR3 runs to 14 residues.

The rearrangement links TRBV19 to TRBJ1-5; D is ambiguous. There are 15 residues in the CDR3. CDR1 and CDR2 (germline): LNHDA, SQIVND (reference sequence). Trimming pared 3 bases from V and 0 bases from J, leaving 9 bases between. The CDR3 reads CASSIPRYSNQPQHF. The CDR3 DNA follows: TGTGCCAGTAGTATCCCCCGATATAGCAATCAGCCCCAGCATTTT.

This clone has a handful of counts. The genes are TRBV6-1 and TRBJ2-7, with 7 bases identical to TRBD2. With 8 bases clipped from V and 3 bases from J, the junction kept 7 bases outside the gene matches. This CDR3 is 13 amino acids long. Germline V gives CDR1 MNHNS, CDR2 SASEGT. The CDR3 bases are TGTGCCAGCGTGGGGGGGAGTCTCTACGAGCAGTACTTC. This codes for CASVGGSLYEQYF.

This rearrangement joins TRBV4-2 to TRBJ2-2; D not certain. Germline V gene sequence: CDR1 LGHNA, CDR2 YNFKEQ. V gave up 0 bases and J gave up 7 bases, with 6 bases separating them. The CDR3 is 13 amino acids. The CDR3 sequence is CASSQDQIGELFF. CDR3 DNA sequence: TGTGCCAGCAGCCAAGATCAGATCGGGGAGCTGTTTTTT.

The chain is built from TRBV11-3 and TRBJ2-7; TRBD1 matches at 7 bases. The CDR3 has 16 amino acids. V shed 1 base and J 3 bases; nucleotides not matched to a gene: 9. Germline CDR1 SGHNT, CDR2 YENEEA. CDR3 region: CASSLVYPGQIYEQYF. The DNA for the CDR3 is TGTGCCAGCAGCTTAGTTTATCCGGGACAGATCTACGAGCAGTACTTC.

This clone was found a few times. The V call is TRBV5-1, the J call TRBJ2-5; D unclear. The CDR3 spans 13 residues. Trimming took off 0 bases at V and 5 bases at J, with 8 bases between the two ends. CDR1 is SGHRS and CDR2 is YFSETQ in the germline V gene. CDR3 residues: CASSLGSGETQYF. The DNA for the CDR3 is TGCGCCAGCAGCTTGGGTAGTGGTGAGACCCAGTACTTC.